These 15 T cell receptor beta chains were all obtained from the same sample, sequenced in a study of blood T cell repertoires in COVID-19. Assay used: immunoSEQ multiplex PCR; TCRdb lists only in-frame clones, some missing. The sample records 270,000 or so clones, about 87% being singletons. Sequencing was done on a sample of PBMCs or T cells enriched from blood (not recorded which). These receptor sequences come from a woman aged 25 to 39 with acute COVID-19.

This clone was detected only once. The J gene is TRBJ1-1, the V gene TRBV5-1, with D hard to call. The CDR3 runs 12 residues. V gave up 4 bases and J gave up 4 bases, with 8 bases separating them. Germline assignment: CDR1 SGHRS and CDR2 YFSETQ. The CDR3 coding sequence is TGCGCCAGCAGCCCTGGAGGCACTGAAGCTTTCTTT. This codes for CASSPGGTEAFF. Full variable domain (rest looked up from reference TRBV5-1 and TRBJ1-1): KAGVTQTPRYLIKTRGQQVTLSCSPISGHRSVSWYQQTPGQGLQFLFEYFSETQRNKGNFPGRFSGRQFSNSRSEMNVSTLELGDSALYLCASSPGGTEAFFGQGTRLTVV.

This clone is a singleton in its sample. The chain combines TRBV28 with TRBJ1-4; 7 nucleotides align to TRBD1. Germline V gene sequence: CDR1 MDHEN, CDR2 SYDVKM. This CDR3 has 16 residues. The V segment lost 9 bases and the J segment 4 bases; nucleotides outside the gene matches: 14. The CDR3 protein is CARGFDREKYNEKLFF. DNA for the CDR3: TGTGCCAGGGGGTTCGACAGGGAAAAATATAATGAAAAACTGTTTTTT.

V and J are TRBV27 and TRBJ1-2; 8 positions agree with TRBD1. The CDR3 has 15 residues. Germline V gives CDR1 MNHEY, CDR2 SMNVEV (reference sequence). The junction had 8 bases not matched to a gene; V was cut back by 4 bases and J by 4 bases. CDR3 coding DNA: TGTGCCAGCAGTTGGTCCAGGGGGCTCGTCTATGGCTACACCTTC. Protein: CASSWSRGLVYGYTF.

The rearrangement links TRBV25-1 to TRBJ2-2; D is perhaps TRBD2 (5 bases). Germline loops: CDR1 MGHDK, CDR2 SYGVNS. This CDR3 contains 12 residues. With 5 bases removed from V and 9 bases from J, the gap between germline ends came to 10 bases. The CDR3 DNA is TGTGCCAGCAGTACCGGAGGCTGGGAGCTGTTTTTT. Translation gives CASSTGGWELFF.

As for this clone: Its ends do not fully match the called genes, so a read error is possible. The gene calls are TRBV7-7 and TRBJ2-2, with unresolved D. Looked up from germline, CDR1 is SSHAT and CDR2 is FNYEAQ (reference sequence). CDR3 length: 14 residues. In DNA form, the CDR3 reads TGTGCTAGCAGCTTACACGGAGAGGCCGGGGAGCTGTTTTTT. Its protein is CASSLHGEAGELFF.

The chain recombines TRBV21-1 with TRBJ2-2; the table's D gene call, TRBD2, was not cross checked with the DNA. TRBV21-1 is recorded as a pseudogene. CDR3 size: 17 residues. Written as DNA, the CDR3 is TGTGCCAGCAGCGCAAGACTAGCGGAGGACAACACCGGGGAGCTGTTTTTT. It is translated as CASSARLAEDNTGELFF.

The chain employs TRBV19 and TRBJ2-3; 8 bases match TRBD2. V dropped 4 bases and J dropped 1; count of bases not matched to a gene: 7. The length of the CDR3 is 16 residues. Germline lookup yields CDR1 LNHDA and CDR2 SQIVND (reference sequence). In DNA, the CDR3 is TGTGCCAGTAGTAGAACGGGAGGGTCTGGCACAGATACGCAGTATTTT. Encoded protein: CASSRTGGSGTDTQYF.

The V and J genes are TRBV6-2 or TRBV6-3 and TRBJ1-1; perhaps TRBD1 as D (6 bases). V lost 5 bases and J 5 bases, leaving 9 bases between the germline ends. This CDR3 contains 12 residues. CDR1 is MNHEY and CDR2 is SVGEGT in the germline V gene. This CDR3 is CASSPGHTEAFF. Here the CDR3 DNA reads TGTGCCAGCAGTCCGGGACATACTGAAGCTTTCTTT.

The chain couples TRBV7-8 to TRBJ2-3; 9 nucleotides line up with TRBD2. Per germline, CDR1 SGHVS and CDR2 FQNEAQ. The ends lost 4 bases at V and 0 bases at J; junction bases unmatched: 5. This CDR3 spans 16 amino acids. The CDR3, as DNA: TGTGCCAGCAGCTCACCTAGCGGGACCAGCACAGATACGCAGTATTTT. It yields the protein CASSSPSGTSTDTQYF.

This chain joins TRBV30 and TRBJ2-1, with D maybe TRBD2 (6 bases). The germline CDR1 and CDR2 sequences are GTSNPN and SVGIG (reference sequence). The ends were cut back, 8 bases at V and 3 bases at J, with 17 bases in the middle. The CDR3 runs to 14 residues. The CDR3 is CATSMGGIYNEQFF. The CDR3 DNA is TGTGCCACCTCGATGGGCGGGATCTACAATGAGCAGTTCTTC.

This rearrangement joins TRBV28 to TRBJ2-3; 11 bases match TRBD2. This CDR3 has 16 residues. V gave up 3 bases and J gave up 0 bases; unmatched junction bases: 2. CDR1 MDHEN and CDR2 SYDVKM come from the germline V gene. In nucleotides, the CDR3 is TGTGCCAGCAGTTTTCCTAGCGGGAGGAGCACAGATACGCAGTATTTT. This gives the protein CASSFPSGRSTDTQYF.

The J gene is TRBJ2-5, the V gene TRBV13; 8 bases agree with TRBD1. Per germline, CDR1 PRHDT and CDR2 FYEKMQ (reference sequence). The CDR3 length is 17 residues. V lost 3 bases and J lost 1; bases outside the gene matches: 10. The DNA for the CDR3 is TGTGCCAGCAGCTTCAAATCAGGGGGCATCCCCCAAGAGACCCAGTACTTC. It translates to CASSFKSGGIPQETQYF.

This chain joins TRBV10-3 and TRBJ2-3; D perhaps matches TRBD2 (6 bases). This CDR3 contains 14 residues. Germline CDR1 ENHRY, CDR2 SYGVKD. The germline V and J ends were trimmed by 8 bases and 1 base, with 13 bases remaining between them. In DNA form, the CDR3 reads TGTGCCATCGGGGAGACGGGAGGCACAGATACGCAGTATTTT. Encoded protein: CAIGETGGTDTQYF.

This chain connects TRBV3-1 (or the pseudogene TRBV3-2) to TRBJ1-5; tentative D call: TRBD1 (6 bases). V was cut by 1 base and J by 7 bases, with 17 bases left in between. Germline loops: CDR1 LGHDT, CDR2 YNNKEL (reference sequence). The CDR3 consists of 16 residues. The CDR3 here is CASSQGGGSALQPQHF. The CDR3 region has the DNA TGTGCCAGCAGCCAAGGCGGGGGCTCAGCACTCCAGCCCCAGCATTTT.

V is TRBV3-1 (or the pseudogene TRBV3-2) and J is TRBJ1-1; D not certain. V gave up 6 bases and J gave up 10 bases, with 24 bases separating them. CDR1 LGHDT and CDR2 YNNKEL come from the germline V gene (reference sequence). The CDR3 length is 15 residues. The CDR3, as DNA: TGTGCCAGCAGTTACCGCCTTGGGGTCGGGGTAGCAGCTTTCTTT. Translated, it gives CASSYRLGVGVAAFF.